This TCR beta chain stems from a study of T cell repertoires in cytomegalovirus infection (dated 2019 in TCRdb). General notes on the study: Because public TCR beta signatures pointed to carriage of CMV infection together with the matching HLA type, the HLA type of each donor mattered for the analysis. Broader findings and caveats from the paper: In both this cohort and an independent cohort of some 350 donors, the cumulative frequency of public TCR beta family members distinguished carriers of CMV infection plus the relevant HLA type. In the ex vivo response, HLA-C-restricted CMV-specific TCR beta clonotypes were dominant, and in two of eight donors the single most frequent clonotype came from this HLA-C-restricted group.

Its CDR3 holds 17 amino acids, cysteine through phenylalanine. Only the CDR3 DNA is retained, 51 bases long and in frame from the first base. The germline V gene encodes CDR1 PRHDT and CDR2 FYEKMQ (reference sequence). Trimming removed 5 bases from V and 1 base from J, leaving 21 bases between the germline ends. Sequencing was performed on an Illumina HiSeq 1500. TCRdb took the public reads, trimmed them with fastp at Q25, ran MiXCR for clone calling and kept in-frame beta chains. Every entry covers one CDR3 protein and lists the most common genes and DNA from its rows. The sample table holds approximately 500,000 distinct CDR3 sequences, of which over 9% were seen once. In total, the top ten clones hold 10% to 13% of the sample. This clonotype was detected a few times. Its specific antigen is unknown. There are no base qualities to consult, and no much larger clone falls within one base.

Source material: PBMCs. The chain is encoded by TRBV13 joined to TRBJ2-7; the D gene is perhaps TRBD2, on 6 matching bases. The sequence derives from a human donor in good health (CMV status not recorded). Some clones in this sample may be carry-over from other donors' samples. The CDR3 reads as follows: CASSLIRGTSASYEQYF. The nucleotide sequence is given as TGTGCCAGCAGCCTGATTCGTGGGACTTCGGCGTCCTACGAGCAGTACTTC.